The rows below give T cell receptor beta chains drawn from one sample of a study of Ad26.COV2.S vaccination and SARS-CoV-2 variants. Profiling relied on immunoSEQ multiplex PCR, and the TCRdb table lists in-frame clones only, not all of them. The sample holds roughly 510,000 clones, roughly 87% seen once. Source: peripheral blood, taken in a trial of Ad26.COV2.S vaccine versus placebo. These TCRs come from a person aged 18-65 years who received the Ad26.COV2.S COVID-19 vaccine or a placebo. CDR3s include the opening cysteine and the closing phenylalanine or tryptophan. A D gene is named only where the DNA matches it firmly. Not all rows give a size; the values are once, few, many and, for expanded clones, a class.

size | J | V | D | DNA | CDR3
NA | TRBJ1-5 | TRBV2 | NA | TGTGCCAGCAGTCCTGGGGCTCAGCCCCAGCATTTT | CASSPGAQPQHF
few | TRBJ1-1 | TRBV11-1 | NA | TGTGCCAGCAGCTTGACAGCGAACACTGAAGCTTTCTTT | CASSLTANTEAFF
NA | TRBJ1-3 | TRBV5-1 | NA | TGCGCCAGCAGCCCAGCGGGGGCCTCTGGAAACACCATATATTTT | CASSPAGASGNTIYF
NA | TRBJ2-5 | TRBV15 | TRBD2 | TGTGCCACCAGCAGAGGTGGGACTAGCGGGAAGGAGACCCAGTACTTC | CATSRGGTSGKETQYF
NA | TRBJ1-1 | TRBV10-3 | TRBD1 | TGTGCCATCGGGACAGGGGGCTACACTGAAGCTTTCTTT | CAIGTGGYTEAFF
NA | TRBJ1-4 | TRBV5-6 | TRBD1 | TGTGCCAGCAGTCTGATAGGGGGCAACGGAAAACTGTTTTTT | CASSLIGGNGKLFF
NA | TRBJ1-2 | TRBV7-9 | NA | TGTGCCAGCAGCCGGGCAGGTCAATATGGCTACACCTTC | CASSRAGQYGYTF
NA | TRBJ2-1 | TRBV15 | NA | TGTGCCACCAGCAGAGAGGCGGAGTCGAGGGGTGAGCAGTTCTTC | CATSREAESRGEQFF
NA | TRBJ2-5 | TRBV2 | NA | TGTGCCAGCAGTGAAGCGAGGCGAGGCGAGACCCAGTACTTC | CASSEARRGETQYF
NA | TRBJ2-1 | TRBV30 | TRBD2 | TGTGCCTGGACCCGACTAGCGGATTACAATGAGCAGTTCTTC | CAWTRLADYNEQFF
NA | TRBJ1-1 | TRBV3-1/TRBV3-2 | NA | TGTGCCAGCAGCCAAGATGATAGTGGGGGCACGTTCCCCGCTTTCTTT | CASSQDDSGGTFPAFF
NA | TRBJ2-1 | TRBV6-5 | NA | TGTGCCAGCAGTTCCATCGGACAGCATAATGAGCAGTTCTTC | CASSSIGQHNEQFF
NA | TRBJ1-6 | TRBV9 | NA | TGTGCCAGCAGCGTAGAAAGGGCCTGGAATTCACCCCTCCACTTT | CASSVERAWNSPLHF
NA | TRBJ2-2 | TRBV7-3 | TRBD2 | TGTGCCAGCAGCTTGGCTGGCGGGAGGGGACCCGGGGAGCTGTTTTTT | CASSLAGGRGPGELFF
NA | TRBJ2-7 | TRBV21-1 | NA | TGTGCCAGCAGCAAAGGTGGCTGGGCGCTCAGCGCGGGAGGGGGCTACGAGCAGTACTTC | CASSKGGWALSAGGGYEQYF
NA | TRBJ1-1 | TRBV19 | NA | TGTGCCAGTAGTCGGTTAGGGGAGAACACTGAAGCTTTCTTT | CASSRLGENTEAFF
NA | TRBJ2-1 | TRBV19 | TRBD1 | TGTGCCAGTAGAGGGACAGGCCCTAATGAGCAGTTCTTC | CASRGTGPNEQFF
once | TRBJ2-3 | TRBV24-1 | NA | TGTGCCACCAGTGATTTTAGTAGCACAGATACGCAGTATTTT | CATSDFSSTDTQYF
NA | TRBJ2-7 | TRBV18 | TRBD1 | TGTGCCAGCTCACCACTTAATTATCCAGGGGGTCCCTACGAGCAGTACTTC | CASSPLNYPGGPYEQYF
NA | TRBJ1-1 | TRBV2 | TRBD1 | TGTGCCAGCAGGTACAGGGGACATACTGAAGCTTTCTTT | CASRYRGHTEAFF
NA | TRBJ2-3 | TRBV9 | NA | TGTGCCAGCTCGGGCACCTCATGGACAGATACGCAGTATTTT | CASSGTSWTDTQYF
NA | TRBJ1-5 | TRBV19 | TRBD1 | TGTGCCAGTAGTATCCTAGGGGGCTCGAGCAATCAGCCCCAGCATTTT | CASSILGGSSNQPQHF
NA | TRBJ2-3 | TRBV5-1 | NA | TGCGCCAGCAAGGGACAAGACGGCACAGATACGCAGTATTTT | CASKGQDGTDTQYF
NA | TRBJ2-2 | TRBV19 | NA | TGTGCCAGTAGGAACCCCGGGGAGCTGTTTTTT | CASRNPGELFF
NA | TRBJ2-1 | TRBV5-4 | NA | TGTGCCAGCAGCTTTGGCGGGCAGTACAATGAGCAGTTCTTC | CASSFGGQYNEQFF
NA | TRBJ1-1 | TRBV18 | NA | TGTGCCAGCTCACCACCTAGGTTGAGGAACACTGAAGCTTTCTTT | CASSPPRLRNTEAFF
NA | TRBJ1-6 | TRBV9 | NA | TGTGCCAGCAGCGGCAGACAGAGTAATTCACCCCTCCACTTT | CASSGRQSNSPLHF
NA | TRBJ2-2 | TRBV18 | NA | TGTGCCAGCTCACCATCCACCGGGGAGCTGTTTTTT | CASSPSTGELFF
NA | TRBJ1-2 | TRBV12-5 | NA | TGTGCTAGTGGCACCGGGGGGAGCTATGGCTACACCTTC | CASGTGGSYGYTF
NA | TRBJ1-1 | TRBV19 | NA | TGTGCCAGTGGGGAATCGGCAGGGGTGGCAACTGAAGCTTTCTTT | CASGESAGVATEAFF
NA | TRBJ1-1 | TRBV7-9 | NA | TGTGCCAGCAGCTTCCTAAACGAGGACACTGAAGCTTTCTTT | CASSFLNEDTEAFF